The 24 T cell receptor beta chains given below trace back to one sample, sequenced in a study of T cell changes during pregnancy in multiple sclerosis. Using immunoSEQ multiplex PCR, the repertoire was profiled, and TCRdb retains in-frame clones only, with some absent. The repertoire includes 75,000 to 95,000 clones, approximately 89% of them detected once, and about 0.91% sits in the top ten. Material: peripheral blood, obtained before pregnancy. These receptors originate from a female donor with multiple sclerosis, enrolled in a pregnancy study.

CDR3 in DNA: TGTGCCAGCAGCGTAGGAACTGGACAGGGCCGCTCTGGGGCCAACGTCCTGACTTTC. Its protein product is CASSVGTGQGRSGANVLTF. The V and J genes are TRBV9 and TRBJ2-6, with 8 bases identical to TRBD1. The trim removed 0 bases at V and 0 bases at J, leaving 8 bases unmatched. The length of the CDR3 is 19 residues. Germline V gene data show CDR1 as SGDLS and CDR2 as YYNGEE.

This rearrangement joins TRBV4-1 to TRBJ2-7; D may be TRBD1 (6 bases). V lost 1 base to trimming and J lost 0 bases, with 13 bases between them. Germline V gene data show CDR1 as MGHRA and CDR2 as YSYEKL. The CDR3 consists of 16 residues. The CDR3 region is CASSQALGGYSYEQYF. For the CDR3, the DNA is TGCGCCAGCAGCCAAGCCTTAGGGGGATACTCCTACGAGCAGTACTTC.

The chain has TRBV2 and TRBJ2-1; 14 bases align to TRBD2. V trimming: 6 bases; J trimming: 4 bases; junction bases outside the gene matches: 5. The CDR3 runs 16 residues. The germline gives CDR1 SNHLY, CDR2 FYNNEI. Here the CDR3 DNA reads TGTGCCAGCAGAGGAGGGACTAGCGGGAGTTACAATGAGCAGTTCTTC. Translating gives CASRGGTSGSYNEQFF.

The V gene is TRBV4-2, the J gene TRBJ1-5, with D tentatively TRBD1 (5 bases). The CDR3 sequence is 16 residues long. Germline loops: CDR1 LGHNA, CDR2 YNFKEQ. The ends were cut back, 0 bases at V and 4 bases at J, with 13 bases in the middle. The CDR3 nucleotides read TGTGCCAGCAGCCAAGATGACCGGGGGGGAAATCAGCCCCAGCATTTT. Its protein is CASSQDDRGGNQPQHF.

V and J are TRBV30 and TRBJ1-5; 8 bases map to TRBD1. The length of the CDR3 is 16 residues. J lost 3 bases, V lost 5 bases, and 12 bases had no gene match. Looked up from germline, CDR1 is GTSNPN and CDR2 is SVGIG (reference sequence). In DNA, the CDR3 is TGTGCCTGGTCCGCCCCGGACAGGGTCTTCAATCAGCCCCAGCATTTT. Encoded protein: CAWSAPDRVFNQPQHF.

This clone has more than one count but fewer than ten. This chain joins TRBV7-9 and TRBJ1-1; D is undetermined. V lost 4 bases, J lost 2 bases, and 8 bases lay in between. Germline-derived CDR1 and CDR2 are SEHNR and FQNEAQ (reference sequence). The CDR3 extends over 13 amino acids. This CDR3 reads CASSSDFNTEAFF. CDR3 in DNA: TGTGCCAGCAGCTCCGACTTCAACACTGAAGCTTTCTTT.

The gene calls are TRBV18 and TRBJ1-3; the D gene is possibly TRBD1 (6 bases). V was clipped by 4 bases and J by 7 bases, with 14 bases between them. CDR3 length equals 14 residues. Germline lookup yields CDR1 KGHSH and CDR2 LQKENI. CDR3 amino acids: CASSLDSYSNTIYF. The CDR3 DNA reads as TGTGCCAGCTCACTGGACAGCTATTCCAACACCATATATTTT.

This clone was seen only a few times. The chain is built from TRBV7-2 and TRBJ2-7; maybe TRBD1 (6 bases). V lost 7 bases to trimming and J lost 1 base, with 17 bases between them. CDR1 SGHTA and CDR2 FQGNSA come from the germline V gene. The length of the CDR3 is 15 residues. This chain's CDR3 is CASIPRTDLSYEQYF. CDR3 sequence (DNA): TGTGCCAGCATCCCAAGGACAGATTTATCCTACGAGCAGTACTTC.

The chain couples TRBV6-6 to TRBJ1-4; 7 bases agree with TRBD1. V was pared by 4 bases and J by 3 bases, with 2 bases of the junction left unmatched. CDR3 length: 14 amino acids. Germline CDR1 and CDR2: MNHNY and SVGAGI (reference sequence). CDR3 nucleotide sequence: TGTGCCAGCAGTTTCGACAGGGCTAATGAAAAACTGTTTTTT. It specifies CASSFDRANEKLFF.

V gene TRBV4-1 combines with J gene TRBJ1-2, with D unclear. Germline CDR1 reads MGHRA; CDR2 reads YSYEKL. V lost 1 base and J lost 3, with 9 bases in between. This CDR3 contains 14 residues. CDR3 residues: CASSQVGSDYGYTF. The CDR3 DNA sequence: TGCGCCAGCAGCCAAGTCGGTTCCGACTATGGCTACACCTTC.

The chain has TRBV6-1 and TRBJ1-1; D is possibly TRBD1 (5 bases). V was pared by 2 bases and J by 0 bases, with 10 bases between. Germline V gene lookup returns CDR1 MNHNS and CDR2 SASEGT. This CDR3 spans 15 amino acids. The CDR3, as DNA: TGTGCCAGCAGTGAATTGGGACTCATGAACACTGAAGCTTTCTTT. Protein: CASSELGLMNTEAFF.

In DNA form, the CDR3 reads TGTGCCAGCAGCGTAGACAGTTATAGCAATCAGCCCCAGCATTTT. Translated, it gives CASSVDSYSNQPQHF. The genes are TRBV9 and TRBJ1-5; D unresolved. The germline gives CDR1 SGDLS, CDR2 YYNGEE. V was cut by 0 bases and J by 0 bases, with 7 bases left in between. The length of the CDR3 is 15 residues.

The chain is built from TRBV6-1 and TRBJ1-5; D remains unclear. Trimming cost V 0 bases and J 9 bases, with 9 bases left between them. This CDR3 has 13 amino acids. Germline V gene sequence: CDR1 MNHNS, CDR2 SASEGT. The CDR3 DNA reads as TGTGCCAGCAGTGAAGCCCGTTCAGGGCCCCAGCATTTT. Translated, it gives CASSEARSGPQHF.

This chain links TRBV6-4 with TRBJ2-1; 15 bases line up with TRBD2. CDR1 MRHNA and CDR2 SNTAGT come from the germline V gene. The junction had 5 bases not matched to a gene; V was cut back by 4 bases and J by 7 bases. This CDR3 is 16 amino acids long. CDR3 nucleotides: TGTGCCAGCAGTGCTGGACTAGCGGGGGGGCATAATGAGCAGTTCTTC. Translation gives CASSAGLAGGHNEQFF.

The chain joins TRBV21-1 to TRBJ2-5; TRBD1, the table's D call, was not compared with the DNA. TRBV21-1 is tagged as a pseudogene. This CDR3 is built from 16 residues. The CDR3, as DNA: TGTGCCAGCAGCAAAAAGTCAGGACAGTTTAAAGAGACCCAGTACTTC. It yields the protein CASSKKSGQFKETQYF.

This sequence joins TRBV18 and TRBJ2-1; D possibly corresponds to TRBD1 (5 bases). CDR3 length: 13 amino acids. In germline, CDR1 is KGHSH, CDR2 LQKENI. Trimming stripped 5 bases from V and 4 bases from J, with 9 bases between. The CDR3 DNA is TGTGCCAGCTCAGTAGACAGTTACAATGAGCAGTTCTTC. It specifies CASSVDSYNEQFF.

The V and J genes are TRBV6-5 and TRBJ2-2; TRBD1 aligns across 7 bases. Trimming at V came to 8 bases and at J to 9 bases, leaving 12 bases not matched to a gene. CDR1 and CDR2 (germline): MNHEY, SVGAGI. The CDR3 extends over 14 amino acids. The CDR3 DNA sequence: TGTGCCAGCCGCCACCGGGACAGCCACCGGGAGCTGTTTTTT. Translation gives CASRHRDSHRELFF.

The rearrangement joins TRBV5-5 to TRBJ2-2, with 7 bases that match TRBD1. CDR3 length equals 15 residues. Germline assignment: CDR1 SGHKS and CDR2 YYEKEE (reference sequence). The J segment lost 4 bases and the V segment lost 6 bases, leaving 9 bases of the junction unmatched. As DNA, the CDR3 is TGTGCCAGCAATCCATTGGGACAGACCACCGGGGAGCTGTTTTTT. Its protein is CASNPLGQTTGELFF.

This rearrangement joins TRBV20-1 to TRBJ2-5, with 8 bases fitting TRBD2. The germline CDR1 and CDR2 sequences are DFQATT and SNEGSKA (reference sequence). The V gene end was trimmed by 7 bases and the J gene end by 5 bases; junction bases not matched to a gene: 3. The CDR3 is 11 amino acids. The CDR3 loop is CSVAGKETQYF. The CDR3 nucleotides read TGCAGTGTAGCGGGGAAGGAGACCCAGTACTTC.

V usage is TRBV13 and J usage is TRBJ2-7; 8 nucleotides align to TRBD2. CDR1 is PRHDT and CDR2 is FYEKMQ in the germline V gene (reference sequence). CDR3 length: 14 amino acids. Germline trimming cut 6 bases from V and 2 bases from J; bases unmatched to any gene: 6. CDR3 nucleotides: TGTGCCAGCAGATCGGCGGGGGGCGCCTACGAGCAGTACTTC. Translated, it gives CASRSAGGAYEQYF.

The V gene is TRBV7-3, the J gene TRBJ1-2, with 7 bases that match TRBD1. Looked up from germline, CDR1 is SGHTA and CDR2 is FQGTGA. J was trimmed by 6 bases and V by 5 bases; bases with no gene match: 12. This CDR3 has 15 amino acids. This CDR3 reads CASSLRGGTVDGYTF. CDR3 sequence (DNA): TGTGCCAGCAGCCTCCGTGGAGGGACAGTTGATGGCTACACCTTC.

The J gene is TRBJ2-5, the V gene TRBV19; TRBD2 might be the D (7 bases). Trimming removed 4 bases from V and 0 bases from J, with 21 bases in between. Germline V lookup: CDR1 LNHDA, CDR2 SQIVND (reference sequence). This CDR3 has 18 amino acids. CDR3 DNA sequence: TGTGCCAGTAGTACCCCGGGGGTGGGGGGGGCTAACCAAGAGACCCAGTACTTC. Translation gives CASSTPGVGGANQETQYF.

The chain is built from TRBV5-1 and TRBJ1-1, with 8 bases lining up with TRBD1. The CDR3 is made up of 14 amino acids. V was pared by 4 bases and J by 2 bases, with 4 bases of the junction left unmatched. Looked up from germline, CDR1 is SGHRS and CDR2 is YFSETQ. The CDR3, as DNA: TGCGCCAGCAGCCGCGGACAGGGAAACACTGAAGCTTTCTTT. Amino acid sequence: CASSRGQGNTEAFF.

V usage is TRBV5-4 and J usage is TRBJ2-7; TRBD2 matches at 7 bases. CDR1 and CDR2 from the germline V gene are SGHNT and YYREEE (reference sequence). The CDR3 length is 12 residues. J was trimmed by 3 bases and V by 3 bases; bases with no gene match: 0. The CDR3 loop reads CASSWGGYEQYF. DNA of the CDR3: TGTGCCAGCAGCTGGGGGGGCTACGAGCAGTACTTC.